This T cell receptor (beta chain) was sequenced during a study of cytomegalovirus exposure and HLA in healthy donors. For this clone: Its antigen is still unknown. Mismatch with germline at one junction end may stem from a read error.

From germline, CDR1 is SSHAT and CDR2 FNYEAQ (reference sequence). The CDR3 consists of 16 residues. Measured with immunoSEQ multiplex PCR; TCRdb has only the in-frame clones, and not every one. This table has under 200,000 clones, roughly 86% appearing once. Study-wide results and limits: Whilst most TCR sequences proved rare, a subset of public TCRs occurred across many donors.

The chain links TRBV7-7 to TRBJ2-2; possibly TRBD1 for D (6 bases). Sequencing was carried out using PBMCs. The sequence was collected from a woman between 18 and 29 years old in good health and CMV-seropositive. For the CDR3, the DNA is TGTGCTAGCAGCTTAGAAGCAGGGGCGGGCACCGGGGAGCTGTTTTTT. Its translation is CASSLEAGAGTGELFF.